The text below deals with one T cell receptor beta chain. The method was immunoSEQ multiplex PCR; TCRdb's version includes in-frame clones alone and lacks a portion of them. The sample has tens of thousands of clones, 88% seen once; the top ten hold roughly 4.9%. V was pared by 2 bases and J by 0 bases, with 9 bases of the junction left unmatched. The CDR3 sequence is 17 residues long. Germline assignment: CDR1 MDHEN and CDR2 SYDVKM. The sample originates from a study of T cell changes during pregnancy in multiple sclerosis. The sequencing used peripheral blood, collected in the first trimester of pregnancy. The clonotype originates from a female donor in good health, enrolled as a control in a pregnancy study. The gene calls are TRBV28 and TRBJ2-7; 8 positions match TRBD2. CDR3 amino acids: CASSLPLRGGSSYEQYF. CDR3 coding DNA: TGTGCCAGCAGTTTACCCCTCCGGGGGGGGTCCTCCTACGAGCAGTACTTC.